The entry that follows covers one TCR beta chain sequence. UMIs were included in TCR beta cDNA generated by 5'RACE template switching. TCRdb reprocessed the 5' RACE reads, with one entry per CDR3 protein and no DNA. The sample has about 260,000 distinct CDR3 sequences; the top ten hold 3.5% to 5%. The CDR3 covers 14 residues. Germline V gene data show CDR1 as MNHNS and CDR2 as SASEGT. The data belong to a study of T cells expressing NK-cell markers. Across the whole study: Beta-chain profiling covered CD3+CD56+NKG2C+, CD3+CD56+NKG2C- and CD3+CD56-NKG2C+ sorted subsets.

Sequenced sample: blood T cells: a sorted CD56 or NKG2C T cell subset, CD4+ or CD8+ T cells, or bulk PBMC T cells (not recorded which). The gene calls are TRBV6-1 and TRBJ2-1; absent DNA, TCRdb's TRBD2 call cannot be checked. The sequence was obtained from a woman aged 18 to 75 in good health. CDR3 in amino acids: CASSEGLAGNEQFF.